The present T cell receptor beta chain was sequenced within a study of T cell changes during pregnancy in multiple sclerosis. This table comes from immunoSEQ multiplex PCR, and its TCRdb copy is limited to in-frame clones, with some not included. This sample yields 50,000 or so clones, of which over 80% are seen a single time; around 0.56% belongs to the top ten. The TCR was taken from a female donor with multiple sclerosis, enrolled in a pregnancy study. Material: CD4+ T cells from peripheral blood mononuclear cells, obtained after pregnancy.

CDR3: CASSARGTSGNSEQFF. The CDR3 nucleotides read TGTGCCAGCAGCGCCCGGGGGACTAGCGGGAATTCTGAGCAGTTCTTC. The chain is built from TRBV9 and TRBJ2-1, with TRBD2 identical over 13 bases. The germline gives CDR1 SGDLS, CDR2 YYNGEE. Trimming took 3 bases from V and 9 from J; bases not matched to a gene: 9. This CDR3 has 16 amino acids.